The 13 T cell receptor beta chains listed next were all sequenced from one sample in a study of cytomegalovirus exposure and HLA in healthy donors. Both 60 Vbeta primers and 13 Jbeta primers went into the PCR. Using immunoSEQ multiplex PCR, the repertoire was profiled, and TCRdb retains in-frame clones only, with some absent. The table has about 120,000 clones, around 75% seen once. Source material: PBMCs. The receptors stem from a man between 25 and 39 years old in good health and CMV-seronegative.

The chain couples TRBV28 to TRBJ1-2, with a possible D match to TRBD1 (6 bases). CDR1 is MDHEN, CDR2 SYDVKM, per germline. This CDR3 comprises 13 residues. V was cut by 4 bases and J by 2 bases, with 8 bases left in between. The CDR3 is CASSSTGNYGYTF. CDR3 nucleotide sequence: TGTGCCAGCAGTTCCACAGGGAACTATGGCTACACCTTC.

This sequence joins TRBV27 and TRBJ1-5; D remains unclear. The CDR3 is made up of 12 amino acids. Trimming took 1 base from V and 6 from J, leaving 4 bases between them. The germline gives CDR1 MNHEY, CDR2 SMNVEV (reference sequence). CDR3 DNA: TGTGCCAGCAGTTTATTCGGTCAGCCCCAGCATTTT. It codes for CASSLFGQPQHF.

This chain links TRBV10-3 with TRBJ2-3; 11 bases are a match to TRBD2. Germline V gene data show CDR1 as ENHRY and CDR2 as SYGVKD. V lost 8 bases to trimming and J lost 3 bases; unmatched junction nucleotides: 13. The CDR3 is 17 residues long. CDR3 loop: CAISGGSGGAGTDTQYF. The DNA for the CDR3 is TGTGCCATCTCGGGGGGTAGCGGGGGGGCCGGAACAGATACGCAGTATTTT.

The V call is TRBV6-5, the J call TRBJ2-2; weak D call: TRBD1 (6 bases). Germline-derived CDR1 and CDR2 are MNHEY and SVGAGI. This CDR3 is 15 amino acids long. The V and J ends lost 5 bases and 1 base respectively, with 11 bases between them. The CDR3 loop is CASSLGQLNTGELFF. The CDR3 DNA sequence: TGTGCCAGCAGTCTCGGACAGCTGAACACCGGGGAGCTGTTTTTT.

This sequence joins TRBV7-9 and TRBJ2-2, with D perhaps TRBD2 (6 bases). Germline CDR1 and CDR2: SEHNR and FQNEAQ (reference sequence). V was pared by 4 bases and J by 1 base, with 10 bases between. The length of the CDR3 is 15 residues. The CDR3 region has the DNA TGTGCCAGCAGCTCGGGACTGATGAACACCGGGGAGCTGTTTTTT. Encoded protein: CASSSGLMNTGELFF. Full variable domain (outside the CDR3, taken from reference TRBV7-9 and TRBJ2-2): DTGVSQNPRHKITKRGQNVTFRCDPISEHNRLYWYRQTLGQGPEFLTYFQNEAQLEKSRLLSDRFSAERPKGSFSTLEIQRTEQGDSAMYLCASSSGLMNTGELFFGEGSRLTVL.

This clone was seen a single time. A read error may produce the germline difference seen at one junction end. The gene calls are TRBV7-2 and TRBJ2-4, with a weak D call TRBD2 (6 bases). This CDR3 is 14 amino acids long. CDR1 is SGHTA, CDR2 FQGNSA, per germline. DNA of the CDR3: TGTGCCAGCAGCCCTATACTAGCCAAAAACAGTCAGTACTTC. Its protein product is CASSPILAKNSQYF. Combining the CDR3 with reference TRBV7-2 and TRBJ2-4 gives the whole variable domain GAGVSQSPSNKVTEKGKDVELRCDPISGHTALYWYRQSLGQGLEFLIYFQGNSAPDKSGLPSDRFSAERTGGSVSTLTIQRTQQEDSAVYLCASSPILAKNSQYFGAGTRLSVL.

The chain is built from TRBV2 and TRBJ1-5, with 7 positions matching TRBD1. Germline V CDR1 and CDR2: SNHLY, FYNNEI. Trimming at V came to 3 bases and at J to 5 bases, leaving 4 bases not matched to a gene. The CDR3 spans 14 residues. The DNA of the CDR3 is TGTGCCAGCAGTGATGGAGACAGGGATCAGCCCCAGCATTTT. It codes for CASSDGDRDQPQHF.

This clone has a single count. This chain links TRBV5-6 with TRBJ1-4; TRBD1 is a possible D gene (6 bases). The length of the CDR3 is 15 residues. Germline V CDR1 and CDR2: SGHDT, YYEEEE. The V end lost 4 bases, the J end lost 0 bases, and 10 bases lay between the germline ends. The CDR3 nucleotides are TGTGCCAGCAGCCCCCGACAGGCAACTAATGAAAAACTGTTTTTT. Translated, it gives CASSPRQATNEKLFF. The whole variable domain, remainder taken from reference TRBV5-6 and TRBJ1-4, is DAGVTQSPTHLIKTRGQQVTLRCSPKSGHDTVSWYQQALGQGPQFIFQYYEEEERQRGNFPDRFSGHQFPNYSSELNVNALLLGDSALYLCASSPRQATNEKLFFGSGTQLSVL.

This chain joins TRBV7-9 and TRBJ2-7, with D perhaps matching TRBD1 (5 bases). Looked up from germline, CDR1 is SEHNR and CDR2 is FQNEAQ (reference sequence). V lost 5 bases to trimming and J lost 0 bases, with 17 bases between them. This CDR3 spans 16 amino acids. The chain's CDR3 is CASSHPQGSSSYEQYF. CDR3 DNA: TGTGCCAGCAGCCATCCTCAGGGTTCGAGCTCCTACGAGCAGTACTTC.

This clone was found once. The chain employs TRBV5-6 and TRBJ2-1; TRBD1 matches at 7 bases. The CDR3 length is 13 residues. CDR1 and CDR2 (germline): SGHDT, YYEEEE. V lost 2 bases, J lost 13 bases, and 9 bases stayed unmatched. CDR3 coding DNA: TGTGCCAGCAGCTTCGGGAACAGGGGTAGCCAGTTCTTC. Protein: CASSFGNRGSQFF.

This clone was counted a single time. The chain has TRBV18 and TRBJ2-1, with a tentative D call TRBD1 (6 bases). Between the trimmed V and J ends, which lost 3 bases and 5 bases, there was a span of 11 bases. Germline lookup yields CDR1 KGHSH and CDR2 LQKENI. This CDR3 is built from 14 residues. CDR3 loop: CASSPNRQDNEQFF. The CDR3 bases are TGTGCCAGCTCACCGAACCGACAGGACAATGAGCAGTTCTTC.

CDR3 nucleotides: TGCGCCAGCAGCTTGGCGGGGGATAACACAGATACGCAGTATTTT. Residues: CASSLAGDNTDTQYF. The chain carries TRBV5-1 and TRBJ2-3; weak D call: TRBD2 (6 bases). The CDR3 is made up of 15 amino acids. Trimming took 0 bases from V and 2 from J, leaving 10 bases between them. Germline-derived CDR1 and CDR2 are SGHRS and YFSETQ. Filled out from reference TRBV5-1 and TRBJ2-3, the complete variable domain reads KAGVTQTPRYLIKTRGQQVTLSCSPISGHRSVSWYQQTPGQGLQFLFEYFSETQRNKGNFPGRFSGRQFSNSRSEMNVSTLELGDSALYLCASSLAGDNTDTQYFGPGTRLTVL.

V and J are TRBV30 and TRBJ2-2; D is undetermined. Germline lookup yields CDR1 GTSNPN and CDR2 SVGIG (reference sequence). This CDR3 has 12 residues. V was pared by 6 bases and J by 2 bases, with 7 bases between. CDR3 nucleotide sequence: TGTGCCTGCAACAATAACACCGGGGAGCTGTTTTTT. Translating gives CACNNNTGELFF.